The entry that follows covers one T cell receptor (beta chain) sequence. Its antigen remains unidentified. Method: immunoSEQ multiplex PCR; TCRdb's copy keeps in-frame clones and lacks some. The repertoire holds roughly 2.2 million clones, with just under 95% as singletons. The sample comes from a study of shared clonotypes between healthy human individuals. The CDR3 extends over 14 amino acids. CDR1 and CDR2 from the germline V gene are SGHTA and FQGNSA. With V trimmed by 3 bases and J by 3 bases, 3 bases remained unmatched. General study findings and limits: Compared with memory subsets, naive subsets generally had larger estimated richness.

The sequencing input was naive CD4+ T cells from PBMCs. Subset: CD45RA+ positively selected. This TCR derives from a young man in good health. Some clones in this sample may be carry-over from other donors' samples. The rearrangement joins TRBV7-2 to TRBJ1-2; 8 bases line up with TRBD1. The CDR3 coding sequence is TGTGCCAGCAGCTTCCAGGGGGCGGACTATGGCTACACCTTC. Encoded protein: CASSFQGADYGYTF.